These T cell receptor beta chains were read from a single sample in a study of T-cell memory formation after mild COVID-19. MiXCR, applied by TCRdb to the 5' RACE reads, yields one record per CDR3 protein. The data hold under 300,000 distinct CDR3 sequences, with less than 20% observed a single time. Material for sequencing was PBMCs or a T cell subset sorted from them (not recorded which). The source is a man younger than 30 who had mild COVID-19 (a few samples of this study predate the infection). Cell type and time point are not known. The CDR3 runs from the conserved cysteine through the conserved F or W. A D gene is named only where the DNA matches it firmly. The size entry is marked missing in some rows and otherwise reads once, few, many or a size class.

abundance: -; d_gene: TRBD1; v_gene: TRBV2; j_gene: TRBJ1-1; CDR3aa: CASSGDSVTEAFF; CDR3nt: TGTGCCAGCAGCGGGGACAGCGTCACTGAAGCTTTCTTT
abundance: few; d_gene: -; v_gene: TRBV19; j_gene: TRBJ2-1; CDR3aa: CASTGASYNEQFF; CDR3nt: TGTGCCAGTACAGGGGCTTCTTACAATGAGCAGTTCTTC
abundance: few; d_gene: -; v_gene: TRBV3-1; j_gene: TRBJ1-1; CDR3aa: CASSQGAGGDTEAFF; CDR3nt: TGTGCCAGCAGCCAAGGGGCGGGCGGGGACACTGAAGCTTTCTTT
abundance: few; d_gene: -; v_gene: TRBV6-5; j_gene: TRBJ1-1; CDR3aa: CASSRTQVNTEAFF; CDR3nt: TGTGCCAGCAGTCGGACACAGGTAAACACTGAAGCTTTCTTT
abundance: -; d_gene: TRBD1; v_gene: TRBV30; j_gene: TRBJ1-4; CDR3aa: CAWSLPDREAEKLFF; CDR3nt: TGTGCCTGGTCGTTGCCCGACAGGGAGGCTGAAAAACTGTTTTTT
abundance: few; d_gene: TRBD2; v_gene: TRBV10-3; j_gene: TRBJ2-3; CDR3aa: CAISSWPSGADTQYF; CDR3nt: TGTGCCATCAGCTCCTGGCCTAGCGGGGCGGATACGCAGTATTTT
abundance: -; d_gene: -; v_gene: TRBV20-1; j_gene: TRBJ2-5; CDR3aa: CSGSGSGETQYF; CDR3nt: TGCAGTGGATCGGGGTCGGGAGAGACCCAGTACTTC
abundance: -; d_gene: TRBD2; v_gene: TRBV15; j_gene: TRBJ2-3; CDR3aa: CATSRDLAGGPPTDTQYF; CDR3nt: TGTGCCACCAGCAGGGACCTAGCGGGGGGCCCCCCCACAGATACGCAGTATTTT
abundance: many; d_gene: -; v_gene: TRBV7-2; j_gene: TRBJ2-3; CDR3aa: CASSLHSAVADTQYF; CDR3nt: TGTGCCAGCAGCTTACATTCAGCTGTGGCGGATACGCAGTATTTT
abundance: few; d_gene: -; v_gene: TRBV28; j_gene: TRBJ1-5; CDR3aa: CASREQGAQPQHF; CDR3nt: TGTGCCAGCAGGGAGCAGGGAGCTCAGCCCCAGCATTTT
abundance: many; d_gene: -; v_gene: TRBV10-3; j_gene: TRBJ1-5; CDR3aa: CAIRDRYNQPQHF; CDR3nt: TGTGCCATCCGAGATCGTTACAATCAGCCCCAGCATTTT
abundance: few; d_gene: TRBD1; v_gene: TRBV7-2; j_gene: TRBJ1-1; CDR3aa: CASRNSGGRNTEAFF; CDR3nt: TGTGCCAGCAGGAACTCAGGGGGCCGAAACACTGAAGCTTTCTTT
abundance: few; d_gene: -; v_gene: TRBV20-1; j_gene: TRBJ1-6; CDR3aa: CSARDISSPLHF; CDR3nt: TGCAGTGCTAGAGATATATCTTCACCCCTCCACTTT
abundance: -; d_gene: -; v_gene: TRBV4-3; j_gene: TRBJ2-3; CDR3aa: CASSQAPNSRTDTQYF; CDR3nt: TGCGCCAGCAGCCAGGCCCCGAACAGCCGGACAGATACGCAGTATTTT
abundance: few; d_gene: TRBD1; v_gene: TRBV29-1; j_gene: TRBJ1-1; CDR3aa: CSVFPGTDNTEAFF; CDR3nt: TGCAGCGTTTTTCCCGGGACAGATAACACTGAAGCTTTCTTT
abundance: -; d_gene: -; v_gene: TRBV20-1; j_gene: TRBJ1-2; CDR3aa: CSAGPRDGGYTF; CDR3nt: TGCAGTGCTGGGCCCCGGGATGGTGGCTACACCTTC
abundance: -; d_gene: -; v_gene: TRBV12-3/TRBV12-4; j_gene: TRBJ1-3; CDR3aa: CASSFGSSSGNTIYF; CDR3nt: TGTGCCAGCAGTTTTGGCAGTAGCTCTGGAAACACCATATATTTT
abundance: few; d_gene: TRBD1; v_gene: TRBV13; j_gene: TRBJ2-5; CDR3aa: CASSGQGVHQETQYF; CDR3nt: TGTGCCAGCAGCGGCCAGGGGGTACACCAAGAGACCCAGTACTTC
abundance: -; d_gene: -; v_gene: TRBV10-3; j_gene: TRBJ2-3; CDR3aa: CAIMDSPEHTQYF; CDR3nt: TGTGCCATCATGGACAGCCCAGAACATACGCAGTATTTT
abundance: few; d_gene: -; v_gene: TRBV18; j_gene: TRBJ1-1; CDR3aa: CASSPTPQSEAFF; CDR3nt: TGTGCCAGCTCACCAACTCCTCAGTCTGAAGCTTTCTTT
abundance: -; d_gene: TRBD2; v_gene: TRBV5-1; j_gene: TRBJ2-3; CDR3aa: CASSYSSGASTDTQYF; CDR3nt: TGCGCCAGCAGCTACTCTAGCGGGGCTAGCACAGATACGCAGTATTTT
abundance: -; d_gene: -; v_gene: TRBV5-1; j_gene: TRBJ2-1; CDR3aa: CASSLITGYNEQFF; CDR3nt: TGCGCCAGCAGCTTAATCACAGGGTACAATGAGCAGTTCTTC
abundance: few; d_gene: -; v_gene: TRBV27; j_gene: TRBJ2-5; CDR3aa: CASSRPGVQETQYF; CDR3nt: TGTGCCAGCAGCCGCCCCGGGGTACAAGAGACCCAGTACTTC
abundance: -; d_gene: -; v_gene: TRBV28; j_gene: TRBJ2-6; CDR3aa: CASSLSGVGANVLTF; CDR3nt: TGTGCCAGCAGTTTATCAGGGGTTGGGGCCAACGTCCTGACTTTC
abundance: few; d_gene: TRBD1; v_gene: TRBV25-1; j_gene: TRBJ2-1; CDR3aa: CASSLRTGTLEQFF; CDR3nt: TGTGCCAGCAGTTTGCGGACAGGGACCTTGGAGCAGTTCTTC
abundance: -; d_gene: -; v_gene: TRBV7-2; j_gene: TRBJ1-2; CDR3aa: CASSLSGQRAVGYTF; CDR3nt: TGTGCCAGCAGCTTATCTGGCCAGCGAGCGGTTGGGTACACCTTC
abundance: -; d_gene: TRBD1; v_gene: TRBV7-9; j_gene: TRBJ1-4; CDR3aa: CASSLSAGGKLFF; CDR3nt: TGTGCCAGCAGCCTATCAGCAGGGGGGAAACTGTTTTTT
abundance: -; d_gene: -; v_gene: TRBV5-1; j_gene: TRBJ1-6; CDR3aa: CASSFAESYNSPLHF; CDR3nt: TGCGCCAGCAGCTTCGCGGAATCCTATAATTCACCCCTCCACTTT